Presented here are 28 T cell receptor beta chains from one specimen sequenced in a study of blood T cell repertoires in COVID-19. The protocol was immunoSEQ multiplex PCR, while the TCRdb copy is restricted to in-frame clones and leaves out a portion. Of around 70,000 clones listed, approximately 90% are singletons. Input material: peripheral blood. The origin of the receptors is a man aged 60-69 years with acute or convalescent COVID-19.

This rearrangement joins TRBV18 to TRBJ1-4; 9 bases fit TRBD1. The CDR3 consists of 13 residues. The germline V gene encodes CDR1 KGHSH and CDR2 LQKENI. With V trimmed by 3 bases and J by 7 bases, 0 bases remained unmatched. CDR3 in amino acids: CASSPGQGEKLFF. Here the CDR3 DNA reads TGTGCCAGCTCACCGGGACAGGGTGAAAAACTGTTTTTT.

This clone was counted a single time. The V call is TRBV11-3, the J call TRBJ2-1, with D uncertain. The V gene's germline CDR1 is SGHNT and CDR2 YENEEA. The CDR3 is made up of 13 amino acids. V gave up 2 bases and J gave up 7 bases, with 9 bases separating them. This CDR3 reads CASSLNRLNEQFF. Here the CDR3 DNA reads TGTGCCAGCAGCTTAAACCGACTTAATGAGCAGTTCTTC.

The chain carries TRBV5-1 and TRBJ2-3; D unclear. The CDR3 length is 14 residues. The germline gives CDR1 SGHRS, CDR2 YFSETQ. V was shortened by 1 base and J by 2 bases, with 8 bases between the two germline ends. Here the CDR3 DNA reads TGCGCCAGCAGCTTGAGCCCCGACACAGATACGCAGTATTTT. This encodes CASSLSPDTDTQYF.

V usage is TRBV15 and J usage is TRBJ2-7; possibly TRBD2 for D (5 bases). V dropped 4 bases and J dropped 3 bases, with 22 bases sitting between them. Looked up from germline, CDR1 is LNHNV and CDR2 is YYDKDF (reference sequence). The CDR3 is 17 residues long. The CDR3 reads CATSNAGKMGRGYEQYF. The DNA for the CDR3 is TGTGCCACCAGCAACGCAGGAAAGATGGGTCGGGGCTACGAGCAGTACTTC.

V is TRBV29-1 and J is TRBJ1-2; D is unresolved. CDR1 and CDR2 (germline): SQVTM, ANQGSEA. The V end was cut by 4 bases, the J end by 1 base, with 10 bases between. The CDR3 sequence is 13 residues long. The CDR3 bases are TGCAGCGTTGTACGTGCGGATAACTATGGCTACACCTTC. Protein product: CSVVRADNYGYTF.

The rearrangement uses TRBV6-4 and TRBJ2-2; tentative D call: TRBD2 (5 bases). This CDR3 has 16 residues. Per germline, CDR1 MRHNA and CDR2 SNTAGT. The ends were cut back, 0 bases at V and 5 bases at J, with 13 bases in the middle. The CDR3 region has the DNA TGTGCCAGCAGTGACTCGCCGGGGAGAAGGACCGGGGAGCTGTTTTTT. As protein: CASSDSPGRRTGELFF.

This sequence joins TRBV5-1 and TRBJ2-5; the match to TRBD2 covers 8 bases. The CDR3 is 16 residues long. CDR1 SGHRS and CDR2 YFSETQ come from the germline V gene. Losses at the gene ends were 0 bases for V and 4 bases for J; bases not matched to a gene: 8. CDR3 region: CASSLVGGVGGETQYF. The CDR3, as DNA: TGCGCCAGCAGCTTGGTCGGGGGGGTCGGCGGAGAGACCCAGTACTTC.

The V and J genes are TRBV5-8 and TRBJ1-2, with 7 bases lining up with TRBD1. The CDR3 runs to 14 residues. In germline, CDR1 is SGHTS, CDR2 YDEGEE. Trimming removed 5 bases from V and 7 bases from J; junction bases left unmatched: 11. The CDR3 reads CASSFRDSVGGYTF. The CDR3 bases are TGTGCCAGCAGTTTCCGGGACAGTGTTGGTGGCTACACCTTC.

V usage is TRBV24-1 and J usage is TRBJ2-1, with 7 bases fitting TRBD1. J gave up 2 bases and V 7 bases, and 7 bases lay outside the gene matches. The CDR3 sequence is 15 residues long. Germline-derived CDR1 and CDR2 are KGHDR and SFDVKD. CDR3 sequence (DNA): TGTGCCACCAGCCTAGGTCAGGGGGCCTACAATGAGCAGTTCTTC. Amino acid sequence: CATSLGQGAYNEQFF.

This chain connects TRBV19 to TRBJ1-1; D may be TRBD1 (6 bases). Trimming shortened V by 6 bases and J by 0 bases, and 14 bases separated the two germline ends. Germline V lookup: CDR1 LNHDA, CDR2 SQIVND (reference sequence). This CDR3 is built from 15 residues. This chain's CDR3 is CASSIQGMMNTEAFF. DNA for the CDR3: TGTGCCAGTAGCATACAGGGAATGATGAACACTGAAGCTTTCTTT.

The CDR3 nucleotides are TGCGCCAGCAGTGAGGTGGGACAGGGGCAAGAGACCCAGTACTTC. This translates into CASSEVGQGQETQYF. The chain couples TRBV10-2 to TRBJ2-5, with 10 bases identical to TRBD1. Germline V CDR1 and CDR2: WSHSY, SAAADI. Trimming at V came to 2 bases and at J to 2 bases, leaving 2 bases not matched to a gene. The CDR3 length is 15 residues.

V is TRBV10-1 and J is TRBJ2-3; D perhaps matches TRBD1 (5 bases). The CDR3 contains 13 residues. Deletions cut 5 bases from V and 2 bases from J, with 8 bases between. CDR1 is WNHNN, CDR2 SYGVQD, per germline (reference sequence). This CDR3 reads CASSRQITDTQYF. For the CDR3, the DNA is TGCGCCAGCAGTCGACAGATCACAGATACGCAGTATTTT.

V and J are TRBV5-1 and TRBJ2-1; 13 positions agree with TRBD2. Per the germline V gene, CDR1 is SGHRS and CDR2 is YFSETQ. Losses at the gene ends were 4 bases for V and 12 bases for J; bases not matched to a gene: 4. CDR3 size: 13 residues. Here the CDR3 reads CASSPGLAGVQFF. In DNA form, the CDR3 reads TGCGCCAGCAGCCCCGGACTAGCGGGAGTGCAGTTCTTC.

CDR3 sequence reads: CASGNSGYYEQYF. CDR3 nucleotides: TGTGCTAGTGGTAATTCGGGGTACTACGAGCAGTACTTC. The chain combines TRBV12-5 with TRBJ2-7; D is possibly TRBD2 (5 bases). V lost 5 bases, J lost 3 bases, and 11 bases lay in between. Germline V CDR1 and CDR2: LGHNT, FRNRAP. The CDR3 spans 13 residues. Complete variable domain (other parts from reference TRBV12-5 and TRBJ2-7): DARVTQTPRHKVTEMGQEVTMRCQPILGHNTVFWYRQTMMQGLELLAYFRNRAPLDDSGMPKDRFSAEMPDATLATLKIQPSEPRDSAVYFCASGNSGYYEQYFGPGTRLTVT.

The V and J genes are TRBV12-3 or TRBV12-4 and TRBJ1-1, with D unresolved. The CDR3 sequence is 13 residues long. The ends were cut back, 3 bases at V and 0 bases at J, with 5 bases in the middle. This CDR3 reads CASSFGLNTEAFF. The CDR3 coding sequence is TGTGCCAGCAGTTTCGGGTTGAACACTGAAGCTTTCTTT.

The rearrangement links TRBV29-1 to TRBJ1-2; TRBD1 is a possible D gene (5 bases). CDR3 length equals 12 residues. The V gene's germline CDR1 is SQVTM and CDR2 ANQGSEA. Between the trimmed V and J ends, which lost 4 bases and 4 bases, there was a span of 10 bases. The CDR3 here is CSVGGGVYGYTF. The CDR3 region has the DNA TGCAGCGTTGGGGGGGGTGTCTATGGCTACACCTTC.

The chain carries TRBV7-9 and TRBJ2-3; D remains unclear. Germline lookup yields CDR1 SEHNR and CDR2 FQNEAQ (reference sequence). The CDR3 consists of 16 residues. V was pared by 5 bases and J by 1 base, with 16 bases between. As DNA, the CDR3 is TGTGCCAGCAGCCCCGGGTCTTCTTTAGGCACAGATACGCAGTATTTT. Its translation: CASSPGSSLGTDTQYF.

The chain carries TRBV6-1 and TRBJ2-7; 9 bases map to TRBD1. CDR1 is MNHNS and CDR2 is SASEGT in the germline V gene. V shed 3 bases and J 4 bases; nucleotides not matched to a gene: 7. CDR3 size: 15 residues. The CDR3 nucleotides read TGTGCCAGCAGTGAGGGACAGGGAATAGTGTACGAGCAGTACTTC. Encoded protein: CASSEGQGIVYEQYF.

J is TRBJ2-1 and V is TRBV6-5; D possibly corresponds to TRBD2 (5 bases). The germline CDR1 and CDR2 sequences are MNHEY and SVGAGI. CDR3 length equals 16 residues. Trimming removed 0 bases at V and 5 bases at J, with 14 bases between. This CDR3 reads CASSYSPAGSDNEQFF. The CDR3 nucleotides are TGTGCCAGCAGTTACTCGCCGGCGGGTTCAGACAATGAGCAGTTCTTC.

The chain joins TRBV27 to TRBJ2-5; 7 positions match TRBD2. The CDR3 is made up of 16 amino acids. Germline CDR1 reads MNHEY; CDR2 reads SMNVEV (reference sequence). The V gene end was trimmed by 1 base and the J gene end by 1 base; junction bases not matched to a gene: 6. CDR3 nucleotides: TGTGCCAGCAGTTTATTCCCTAGCGGACCCCAAGAGACCCAGTACTTC. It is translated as CASSLFPSGPQETQYF.

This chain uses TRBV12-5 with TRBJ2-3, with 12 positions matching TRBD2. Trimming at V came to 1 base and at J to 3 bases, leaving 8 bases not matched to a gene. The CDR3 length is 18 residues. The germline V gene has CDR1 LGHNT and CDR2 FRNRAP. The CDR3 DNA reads TGTGCTAGTGGTTTGGCCCTAGCGGGGGGGACCTGGACAGATACGCAGTATTTT. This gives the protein CASGLALAGGTWTDTQYF.

The CDR3 region is CASSWRQGSLGEQYF. CDR3 nucleotide sequence: TGCGCCAGCAGCTGGCGACAGGGTTCCTTGGGGGAGCAGTACTTC. The rearrangement joins TRBV5-1 to TRBJ2-7; 7 bases fit TRBD1. Germline loops: CDR1 SGHRS, CDR2 YFSETQ. CDR3 size: 15 residues. J lost 7 bases, V lost 3 bases, and 13 bases had no gene match.

The CDR3 sequence is CASGLVSSQPQHF. The CDR3 DNA is TGTGCTAGTGGTTTGGTATCCAGTCAGCCCCAGCATTTT. The rearrangement uses TRBV12-5 and TRBJ1-5; D not resolved. This CDR3 is built from 13 residues. CDR1 and CDR2 (germline): LGHNT, FRNRAP. V gave up 0 bases and J gave up 6 bases, with 6 bases separating them.

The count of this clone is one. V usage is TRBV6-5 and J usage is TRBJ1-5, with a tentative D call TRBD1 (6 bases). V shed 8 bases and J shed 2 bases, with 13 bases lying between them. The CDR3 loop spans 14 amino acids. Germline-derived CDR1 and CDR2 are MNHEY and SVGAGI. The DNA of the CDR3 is TGTGCCAGCGGCAGGACAGACGGCAATCAGCCCCAGCATTTT. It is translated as CASGRTDGNQPQHF.

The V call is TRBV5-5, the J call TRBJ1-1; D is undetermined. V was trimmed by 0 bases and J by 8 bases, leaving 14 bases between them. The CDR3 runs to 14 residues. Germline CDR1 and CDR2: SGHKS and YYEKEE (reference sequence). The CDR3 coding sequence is TGTGCCAGCAGCTTGGCATCGGGTATGGTAGAAGCTTTCTTT. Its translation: CASSLASGMVEAFF.

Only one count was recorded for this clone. CDR3 nucleotides: TGTGCCAGCAGACGCCGGGACAGCAATGAAAAACTGTTTTTT. Protein: CASRRRDSNEKLFF. The J gene is TRBJ1-4, the V gene TRBV27; TRBD1 aligns across 7 bases. The CDR3 runs 14 residues. V trimming: 6 bases; J trimming: 5 bases; junction bases outside the gene matches: 6. CDR1 and CDR2 (germline): MNHEY, SMNVEV (reference sequence). The whole variable domain, filled in from reference TRBV27 and TRBJ1-4, reads EAQVTQNPRYLITVTGKKLTVTCSQNMNHEYMSWYRQDPGLGLRQIYYSMNVEVTDKGDVPEGYKVSRKEKRNFPLILESPSPNQTSLYFCASRRRDSNEKLFFGSGTQLSVL.

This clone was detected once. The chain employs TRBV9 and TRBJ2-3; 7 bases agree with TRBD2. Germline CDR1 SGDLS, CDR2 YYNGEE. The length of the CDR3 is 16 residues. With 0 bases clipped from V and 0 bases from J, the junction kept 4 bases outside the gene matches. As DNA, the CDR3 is TGTGCCAGCAGCGTAGCGGGGGGTTTTAGCACAGATACGCAGTATTTT. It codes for CASSVAGGFSTDTQYF.

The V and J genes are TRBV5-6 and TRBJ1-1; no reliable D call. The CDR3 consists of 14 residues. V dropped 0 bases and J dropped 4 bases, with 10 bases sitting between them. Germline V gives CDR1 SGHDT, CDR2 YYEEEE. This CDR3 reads CASSLGPFPTEAFF. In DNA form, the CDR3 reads TGTGCCAGCAGCTTGGGGCCATTCCCCACTGAAGCTTTCTTT.